The 16 T cell receptor beta chains given below trace back to one sample, sequenced in a study of CD8 T cells in ankylosing spondylitis. One entry per CDR3 protein, called by TCRdb with MiXCR from the 5' RACE reads. The sample lists more than 150,000 distinct CDR3 sequences, 15% to 20% occurring once. Sequenced input: blood, either unsorted or a sorted T cell fraction (not recorded which). The receptor set was obtained from a male donor under 30 with ankylosing spondylitis or in good health (not recorded which).

This clonotype has a count of ten or more. The V call is TRBV3-1, the J call TRBJ2-2; a possible D gene is TRBD1 (7 bases). CDR3 size: 15 residues. CDR1 and CDR2 from the germline V gene are LGHDT and YNNKEL (reference sequence). Trimming cost V 1 base and J 3 bases, with 9 bases left between them. CDR3 coding DNA: TGTGCCAGCAGCCAAGCAGGGGGGTACACCGGGGAGCTGTTTTTT. This translates into CASSQAGGYTGELFF.

At least ten counts were recorded for this clonotype. DNA for the CDR3: TGTGCCAGCAGCCAATCGCCAAGCAGGGGAAGTAATGAAAAACTGTTTTTT. This translates into CASSQSPSRGSNEKLFF. The chain recombines TRBV4-2 with TRBJ1-4, with D maybe TRBD1 (6 bases). The germline V gene encodes CDR1 LGHNA and CDR2 YNFKEQ. The CDR3 covers 17 residues. Trimming left V 2 bases short and J 4 bases short, with 17 bases between.

This clonotype came up many times. V gene TRBV4-3 combines with J gene TRBJ2-5; tentative D call: TRBD1 (6 bases). The CDR3 is 15 residues long. V was trimmed by 0 bases and J by 4 bases, leaving 12 bases between them. CDR1 and CDR2 from the germline V gene are LGHNA and YSLEER. This CDR3 reads CASSQDRGGPETQYF. The CDR3 DNA is TGCGCCAGCAGCCAAGATAGAGGGGGTCCAGAGACCCAGTACTTC.

This clonotype has a count of ten or more. This rearrangement joins TRBV29-1 to TRBJ1-2; TRBD1 matches 10 bases. Germline lookup yields CDR1 SQVTM and CDR2 ANQGSEA. CDR3 size: 14 residues. With V trimmed by 6 bases and J by 6 bases, 10 bases remained unmatched. This CDR3 reads CSVADRGRPDGYTF. The CDR3 region has the DNA TGCAGCGTGGCAGACAGGGGGCGCCCCGATGGCTACACCTTC.

In this sample, this clonotype turned up many times. The J gene is TRBJ2-7, the V gene TRBV12-3 or TRBV12-4; D is possibly TRBD2 (6 bases). The CDR3 covers 16 residues. Trimming shortened V by 1 base and J by 2 bases, and 15 bases separated the two germline ends. Here the CDR3 reads CASSLDGRGAAYEQYF. The CDR3 DNA sequence: TGTGCCAGCAGTTTAGATGGCCGCGGGGCTGCCTACGAGCAGTACTTC.

This rearrangement joins TRBV11-3 to TRBJ2-1; 11 bases agree with TRBD2. Germline-derived CDR1 and CDR2 are SGHNT and YENEEA. The junction had 6 bases not matched to a gene; V was cut back by 1 base and J by 7 bases. This CDR3 has 16 residues. CDR3 sequence: CASSLGGPSGRNEQFF. CDR3 coding DNA: TGTGCCAGCAGCTTAGGGGGGCCTAGCGGGAGGAATGAGCAGTTCTTC.

This clonotype was counted at least ten times. The chain couples TRBV29-1 to TRBJ2-7, with D possibly matching TRBD1 (5 bases). CDR1 SQVTM and CDR2 ANQGSEA come from the germline V gene. V was clipped by 6 bases and J by 4 bases, with 16 bases between them. The CDR3 runs to 13 residues. The CDR3 region is CSVGSIGAYEQYF. In nucleotides, the CDR3 is TGCAGCGTAGGGTCAATAGGGGCTTACGAGCAGTACTTC.

This clonotype has only a few counts. The CDR3 bases are TGTGCCAGCAGCATTCAGCGGGATAGGAATAACAGCGAGCAGTACGTC. It specifies CASSIQRDRNNSEQYV. The chain has TRBV21-1 and TRBJ2-7; the D call TRBD2 from the table was never checked on the DNA. TRBV21-1 is described as a pseudogene. The CDR3 has 16 residues.

The table lists this clonotype with many counts. V is TRBV12-5 and J is TRBJ2-1; possible D gene TRBD1, 6 bases. There are 13 residues in the CDR3. Trimming removed 5 bases at V and 1 base at J, with 6 bases between. CDR1 LGHNT and CDR2 FRNRAP come from the germline V gene. In DNA, the CDR3 is TGTGCTAGTGGTCAGGGGTCCTACAATGAGCAGTTCTTC. Its translation: CASGQGSYNEQFF. The full variable domain, in which reference TRBV12-5 and TRBJ2-1 provide the parts outside the CDR3, is DARVTQTPRHKVTEMGQEVTMRCQPILGHNTVFWYRQTMMQGLELLAYFRNRAPLDDSGMPKDRFSAEMPDATLATLKIQPSEPRDSAVYFCASGQGSYNEQFFGPGTRLTVL.

On this clonotype: Since a much larger clone is just one base distant, this may be a read error. The CDR3 carries no conserved terminal phenylalanine or tryptophan, so it likely arises from a read error. V is TRBV30 and J is TRBJ2-7; D might be TRBD1 or TRBD2, each matching 6 bases. Germline-derived CDR1 and CDR2 are GTSNPN and SVGIG (reference sequence). The CDR3 has 11 amino acids. Trimming took off 5 bases at V and 9 bases at J, with 14 bases between the two ends. The CDR3 spells CAWLQGLRQYY. The CDR3 DNA sequence: TGTGCCTGGCTACAGGGACTTCGGCAGTACTAC.

The V and J genes are TRBV11-2 and TRBJ2-5; D is perhaps TRBD2 (5 bases). Trimming took off 5 bases at V and 13 bases at J, with 17 bases between the two ends. The CDR3 is made up of 12 amino acids. The germline CDR1 and CDR2 sequences are SGHAT and FQNNGV. CDR3 loop: CASSQDGGARYF. The CDR3, as DNA: TGTGCCAGCAGCCAGGATGGAGGCGCCCGGTACTTC.

This clonotype was counted ten times or more. The V gene is TRBV11-2, the J gene TRBJ2-7; no reliable D call. The germline CDR1 and CDR2 sequences are SGHAT and FQNNGV. This CDR3 comprises 15 residues. The V end was cut by 2 bases, the J end by 2 bases, with 13 bases between. As DNA, the CDR3 is TGTGCCAGCAGCTTAATTTCGGGTTCCCCCTACGAGCAGTACTTC. Its translation is CASSLISGSPYEQYF. Supplemented by reference TRBV11-2 and TRBJ2-7, the full variable domain reads EAGVAQSPRYKIIEKRQSVAFWCNPISGHATLYWYQQILGQGPKLLIQFQNNGVVDDSQLPKDRFSAERLKGVDSTLKIQPAKLEDSAVYLCASSLISGSPYEQYFGPGTRLTVT.

This clonotype came up many times. This chain joins TRBV30 and TRBJ1-5, with D unresolved. The CDR3 is 13 amino acids. V lost 2 bases and J lost 3, with 8 bases in between. CDR1 is GTSNPN and CDR2 is SVGIG in the germline V gene (reference sequence). The CDR3 loop is CAWSKQFNQPQHF. The CDR3 DNA sequence: TGTGCCTGGAGTAAACAGTTCAATCAGCCCCAGCATTTT.

In this sample, this clonotype turned up many times. The V call is TRBV20-1, the J call TRBJ2-1, with 8 bases that match TRBD2. CDR1 and CDR2 from the germline V gene are DFQATT and SNEGSKA (reference sequence). CDR3 length: 14 amino acids. The V segment lost 4 bases and the J segment 4 bases; nucleotides outside the gene matches: 6. In DNA, the CDR3 is TGCAGTGCTAACCCTAGCGGGTCGTACAATGAGCAGTTCTTC. This encodes CSANPSGSYNEQFF.

Ten or more counts support this clonotype. The DNA for the CDR3 is TGTGCCAGTCAAACCGACCCAAGGGATACGCAGTATTTT. Translation gives CASQTDPRDTQYF. The chain combines TRBV19 with TRBJ2-3; no clear D gene. The CDR3 contains 13 residues. Germline assignment: CDR1 LNHDA and CDR2 SQIVND (reference sequence). V was trimmed by 8 bases and J by 6 bases, leaving 15 bases between them.

This clonotype was observed at least ten times. The CDR3 is CASSPWGQPPNNEQFF. CDR3 nucleotide sequence: TGTGCCAGCAGTCCATGGGGACAGCCACCTAACAATGAGCAGTTCTTC. V is TRBV2 and J is TRBJ2-1; 7 positions match TRBD1. The trim removed 5 bases at V and 5 bases at J, leaving 12 bases unmatched. Germline V gene lookup returns CDR1 SNHLY and CDR2 FYNNEI. CDR3 length equals 16 residues.